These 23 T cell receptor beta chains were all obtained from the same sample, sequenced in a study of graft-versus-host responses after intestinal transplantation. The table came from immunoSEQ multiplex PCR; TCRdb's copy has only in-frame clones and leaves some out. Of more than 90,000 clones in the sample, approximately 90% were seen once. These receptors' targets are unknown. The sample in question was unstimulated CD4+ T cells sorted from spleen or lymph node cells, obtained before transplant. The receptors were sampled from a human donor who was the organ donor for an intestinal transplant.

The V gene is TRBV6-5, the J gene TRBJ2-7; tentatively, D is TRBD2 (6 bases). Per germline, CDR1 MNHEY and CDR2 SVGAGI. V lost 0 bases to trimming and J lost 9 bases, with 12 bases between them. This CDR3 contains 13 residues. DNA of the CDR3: TGTGCCAGCAGTTACTCGTCGGGAGCGGGGCAGTACTTC. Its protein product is CASSYSSGAGQYF.

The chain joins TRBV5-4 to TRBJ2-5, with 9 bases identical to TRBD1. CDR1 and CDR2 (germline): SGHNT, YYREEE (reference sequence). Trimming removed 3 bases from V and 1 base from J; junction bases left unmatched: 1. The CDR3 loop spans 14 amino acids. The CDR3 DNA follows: TGTGCCAGCAGCTCGACAGGGGGCCAAGAGACCCAGTACTTC. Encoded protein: CASSSTGGQETQYF.

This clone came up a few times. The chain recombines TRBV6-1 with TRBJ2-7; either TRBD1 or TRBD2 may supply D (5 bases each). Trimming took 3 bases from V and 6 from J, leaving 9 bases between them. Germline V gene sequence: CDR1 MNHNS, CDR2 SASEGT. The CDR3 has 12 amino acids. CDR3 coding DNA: TGTGCCAGCAGTGACTTAGGGACCGAGCAGTACTTC. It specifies CASSDLGTEQYF.

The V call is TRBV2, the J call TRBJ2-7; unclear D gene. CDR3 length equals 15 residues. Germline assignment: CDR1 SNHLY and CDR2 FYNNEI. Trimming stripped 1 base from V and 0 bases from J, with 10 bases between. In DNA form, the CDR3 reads TGTGCCAGCAGTGAAGACAGCCAAGGCTCCTACGAGCAGTACTTC. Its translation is CASSEDSQGSYEQYF.

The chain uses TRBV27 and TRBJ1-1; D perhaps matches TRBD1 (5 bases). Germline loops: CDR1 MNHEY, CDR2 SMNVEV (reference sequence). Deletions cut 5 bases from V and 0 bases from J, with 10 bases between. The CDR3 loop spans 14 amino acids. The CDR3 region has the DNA TGTGCCAGCAGTCCGACAGCCCTGAACACTGAAGCTTTCTTT. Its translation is CASSPTALNTEAFF.

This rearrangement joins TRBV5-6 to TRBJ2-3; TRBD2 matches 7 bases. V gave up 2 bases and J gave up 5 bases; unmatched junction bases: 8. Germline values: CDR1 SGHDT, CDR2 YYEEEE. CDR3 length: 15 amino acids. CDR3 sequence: CASSFGAGVGDTQYF. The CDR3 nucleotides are TGTGCCAGCAGCTTCGGGGCGGGAGTCGGAGATACGCAGTATTTT.

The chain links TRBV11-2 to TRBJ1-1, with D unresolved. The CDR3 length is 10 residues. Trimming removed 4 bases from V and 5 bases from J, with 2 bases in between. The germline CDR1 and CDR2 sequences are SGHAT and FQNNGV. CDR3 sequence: CASSSTEAFF. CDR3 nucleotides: TGTGCCAGCAGCTCGACTGAAGCTTTCTTT. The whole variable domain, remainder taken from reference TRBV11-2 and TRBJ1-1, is EAGVAQSPRYKIIEKRQSVAFWCNPISGHATLYWYQQILGQGPKLLIQFQNNGVVDDSQLPKDRFSAERLKGVDSTLKIQPAKLEDSAVYLCASSSTEAFFGQGTRLTVV.

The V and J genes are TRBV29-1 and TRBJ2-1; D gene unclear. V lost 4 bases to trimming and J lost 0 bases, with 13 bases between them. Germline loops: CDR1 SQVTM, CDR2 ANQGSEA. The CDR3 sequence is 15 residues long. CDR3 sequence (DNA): TGCAGCGTTGGAAGTGGTAGGGTCTCCTACAATGAGCAGTTCTTC. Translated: CSVGSGRVSYNEQFF.

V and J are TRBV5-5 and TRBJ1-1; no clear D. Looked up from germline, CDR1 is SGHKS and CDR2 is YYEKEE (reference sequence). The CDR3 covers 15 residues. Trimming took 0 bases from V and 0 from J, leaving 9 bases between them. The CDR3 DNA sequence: TGTGCCAGCAGCTTGGCTGGACCAATGAACACTGAAGCTTTCTTT. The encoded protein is CASSLAGPMNTEAFF.

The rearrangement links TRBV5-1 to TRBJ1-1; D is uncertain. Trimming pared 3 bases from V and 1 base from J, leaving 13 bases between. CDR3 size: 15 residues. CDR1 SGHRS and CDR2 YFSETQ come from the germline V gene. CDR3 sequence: CASSWAPVQNTEAFF. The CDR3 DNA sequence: TGCGCCAGCAGCTGGGCACCGGTTCAGAACACTGAAGCTTTCTTT.

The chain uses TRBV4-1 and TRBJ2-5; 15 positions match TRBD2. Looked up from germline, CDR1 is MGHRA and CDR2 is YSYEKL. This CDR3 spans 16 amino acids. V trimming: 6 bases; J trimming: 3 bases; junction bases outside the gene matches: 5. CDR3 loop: CASSVRTSGREETQYF. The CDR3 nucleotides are TGCGCCAGCAGTGTTCGGACTAGCGGGAGGGAAGAGACCCAGTACTTC.

CDR3 in DNA: TGTGCCAGCAGTAACCAAGCAGGCCTCGGGAGCTACACCTTC. Translation gives CASSNQAGLGSYTF. The J gene is TRBJ1-2, the V gene TRBV6-5; the D is unclear. Germline V CDR1 and CDR2: MNHEY, SVGAGI. Trimming stripped 5 bases from V and 9 bases from J, with 19 bases between. CDR3 length equals 14 residues.

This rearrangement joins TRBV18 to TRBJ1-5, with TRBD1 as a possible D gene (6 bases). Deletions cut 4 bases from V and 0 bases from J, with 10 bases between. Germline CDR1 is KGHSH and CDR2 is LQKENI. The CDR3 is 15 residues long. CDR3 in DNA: TGTGCCAGCTCACGCGGACAGATTAGCAATCAGCCCCAGCATTTT. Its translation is CASSRGQISNQPQHF.

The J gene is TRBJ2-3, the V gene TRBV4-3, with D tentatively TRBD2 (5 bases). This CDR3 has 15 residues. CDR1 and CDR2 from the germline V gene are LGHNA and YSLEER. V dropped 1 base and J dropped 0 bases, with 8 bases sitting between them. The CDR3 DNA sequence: TGCGCCAGCAGCCAAGGACTACCGAGCACAGATACGCAGTATTTT. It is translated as CASSQGLPSTDTQYF.

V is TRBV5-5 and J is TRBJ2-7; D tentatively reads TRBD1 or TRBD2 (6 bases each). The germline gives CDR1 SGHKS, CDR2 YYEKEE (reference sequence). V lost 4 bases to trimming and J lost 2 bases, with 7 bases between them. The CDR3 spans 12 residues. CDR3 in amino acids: CASSRGAYEQYF. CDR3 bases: TGTGCCAGCAGCAGGGGGGCCTACGAGCAGTACTTC.

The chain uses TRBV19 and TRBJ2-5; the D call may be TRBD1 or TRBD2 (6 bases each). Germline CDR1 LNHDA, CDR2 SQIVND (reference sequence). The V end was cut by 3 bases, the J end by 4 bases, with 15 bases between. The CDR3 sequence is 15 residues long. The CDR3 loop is CASSMPGARRETQYF. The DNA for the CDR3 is TGTGCCAGTAGTATGCCGGGGGCGCGTCGAGAGACCCAGTACTTC.

DNA for the CDR3: TGTGCCAGCAGCTTGCCGGGACAGGGGGATGGAAAACTGTTTTTT. As protein: CASSLPGQGDGKLFF. V is TRBV5-4 and J is TRBJ1-4, with 11 bases lining up with TRBD1. Unmatched junction bases numbered 6, after V lost 1 base and J lost 10 bases. CDR3 length equals 15 residues. Germline loops: CDR1 SGHNT, CDR2 YYREEE (reference sequence).

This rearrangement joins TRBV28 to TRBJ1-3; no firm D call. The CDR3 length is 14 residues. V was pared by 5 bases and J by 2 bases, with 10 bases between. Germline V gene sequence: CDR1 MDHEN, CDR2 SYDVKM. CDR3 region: CASSPTRTGNTIYF. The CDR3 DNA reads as TGTGCCAGCAGTCCAACTCGGACTGGAAACACCATATATTTT.

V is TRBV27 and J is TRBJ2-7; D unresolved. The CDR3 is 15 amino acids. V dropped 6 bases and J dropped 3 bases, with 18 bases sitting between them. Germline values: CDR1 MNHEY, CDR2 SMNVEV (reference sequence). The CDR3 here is CASSQHPGPLYEQYF. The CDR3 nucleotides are TGTGCCAGCAGCCAACATCCAGGACCACTCTACGAGCAGTACTTC.

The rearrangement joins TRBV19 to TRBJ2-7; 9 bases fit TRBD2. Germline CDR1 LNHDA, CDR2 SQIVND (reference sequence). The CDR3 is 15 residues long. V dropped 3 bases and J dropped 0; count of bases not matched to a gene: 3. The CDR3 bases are TGTGCCAGTAGTATCGGACTAGCGAGCTCCTACGAGCAGTACTTC. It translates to CASSIGLASSYEQYF.

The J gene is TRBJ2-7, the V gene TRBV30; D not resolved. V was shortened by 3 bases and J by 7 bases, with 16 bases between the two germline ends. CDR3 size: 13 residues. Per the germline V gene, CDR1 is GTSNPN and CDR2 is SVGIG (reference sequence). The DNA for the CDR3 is TGTGCCTGGAGCCCCCGTCCGGGCTGGGAGCAGTACTTC. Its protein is CAWSPRPGWEQYF.

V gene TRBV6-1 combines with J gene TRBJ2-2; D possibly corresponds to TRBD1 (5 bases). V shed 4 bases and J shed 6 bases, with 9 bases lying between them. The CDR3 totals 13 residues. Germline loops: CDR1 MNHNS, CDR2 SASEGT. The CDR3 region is CASSAQGAGELFF. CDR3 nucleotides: TGTGCCAGCAGTGCGCAAGGGGCCGGGGAGCTGTTTTTT.

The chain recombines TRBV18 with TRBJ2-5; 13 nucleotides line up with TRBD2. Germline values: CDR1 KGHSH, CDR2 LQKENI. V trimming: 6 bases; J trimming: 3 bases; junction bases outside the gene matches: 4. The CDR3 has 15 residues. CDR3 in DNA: TGTGCCAGCTCTAGGACTAGCGGGAGTAAAGAGACCCAGTACTTC. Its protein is CASSRTSGSKETQYF.